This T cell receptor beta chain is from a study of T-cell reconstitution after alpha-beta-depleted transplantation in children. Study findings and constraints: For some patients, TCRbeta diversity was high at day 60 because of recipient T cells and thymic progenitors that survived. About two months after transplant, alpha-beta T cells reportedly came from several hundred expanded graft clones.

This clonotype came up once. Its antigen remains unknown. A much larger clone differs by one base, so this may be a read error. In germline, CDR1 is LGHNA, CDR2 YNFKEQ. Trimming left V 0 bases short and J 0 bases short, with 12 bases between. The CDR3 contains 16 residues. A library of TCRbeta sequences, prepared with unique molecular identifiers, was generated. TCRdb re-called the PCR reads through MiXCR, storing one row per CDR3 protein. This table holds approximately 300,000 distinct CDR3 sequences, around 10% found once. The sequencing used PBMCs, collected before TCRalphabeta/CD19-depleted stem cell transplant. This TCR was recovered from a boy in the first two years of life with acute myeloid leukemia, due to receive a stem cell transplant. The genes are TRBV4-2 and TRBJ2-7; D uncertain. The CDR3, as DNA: TGTGCCAGCAGCCAAGAGGCCCGGGTTGGCTCCTACGAGCAGTACTTC. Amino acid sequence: CASSQEARVGSYEQYF.